In its sample, the clone carrying this TCR beta chain was seen many times. Antigen unknown. This sample is part of a study of regulatory T cells in long-lasting Graves disease. General observations from the study: With a small sample size, accuracy may have been reduced. Persistent cases of Graves' showed reduced TCR diversity relative to newly diagnosed patients.

The time point: newly diagnosed GD, antithyroid drugs for less than 3 months. PBMC RNA was the source of the TCR library. Peripheral blood, 7 to 10 milliliters per patient, was collected in EDTA tubes. The CDR3 covers 14 residues. Germline values: CDR1 SNHLY, CDR2 FYNNEI. V was cut by 5 bases and J by 0 bases, with 11 bases left in between. Both iRepertoire HTBI primers and Arm-PCR of CDR3 regions were used to build the TCR beta libraries. Via MiXCR, TCRdb re-called the multiplex PCR reads, giving one row per CDR3 protein. The sample consists of some 250,000 distinct CDR3 sequences, about 17% of them appearing once.

The material was peripheral blood mononuclear cells (PBMCs), obtained at new diagnosis, from a patient treated with antithyroid drugs. This receptor was identified in a female donor with Graves disease. The chain combines TRBV2 with TRBJ2-7; D ambiguous. The CDR3 nucleotides are TGTGCCAGCAGTCGCCTATTGAGCTCCTACGAGCAGTACTTC. It specifies CASSRLLSSYEQYF.